This is a list of T cell receptor beta chains from one sample in a study of Ad26.COV2.S vaccination and SARS-CoV-2 variants. The repertoire was sequenced with immunoSEQ multiplex PCR; TCRdb's copy has only in-frame clones and lacks some. The table includes 440,000 or so clones, roughly 91% detected once. The sequences come from peripheral blood, collected in a trial of Ad26.COV2.S vaccine versus placebo. The receptors were sampled from a person between 18 and 59 years old who received the Ad26.COV2.S COVID-19 vaccine or a placebo. CDR3s include the opening cysteine and the closing phenylalanine or tryptophan. The D gene is left open where the match is weak. The listing skips clone size in some rows; elsewhere it reads once, few, many or a size class.

>-|13|TRBJ2-7|TRBV27|-
CASSLNPGGEQYF
TGTGCCAGCAGTCTAAATCCCGGTGGGGAGCAGTACTTC
>-|13|TRBJ2-5|TRBV7-3|-
CASSFAPQETQYF
TGTGCCAGCAGCTTCGCACCCCAAGAGACCCAGTACTTC
>-|17|TRBJ2-6|TRBV24-1|TRBD1
CATSDWTGGAGANVLTF
TGTGCCACCAGTGATTGGACAGGGGGCGCTGGGGCCAACGTCCTGACTTTC
>-|13|TRBJ1-4|TRBV5-1|-
CASRVGAEEKLFF
TGCGCCAGCAGGGTTGGGGCGGAAGAAAAACTGTTTTTT
>-|17|TRBJ2-3|TRBV4-1|TRBD2
CASSQTLAVISTDTQYF
TGCGCCAGCAGCCAGACTCTAGCGGTTATTAGCACAGATACGCAGTATTTT
>-|13|TRBJ1-1|TRBV4-1|-
CASSQGENTEAFF
TGCGCCAGCAGCCAGGGGGAAAACACTGAAGCTTTCTTT
>-|13|TRBJ2-1|TRBV27|-
CASSGGTYNEQFF
TGTGCCAGCAGTGGTGGGACCTACAATGAGCAGTTCTTC
>-|13|TRBJ2-5|TRBV19|-
CASKEAAQETQYF
TGTGCCAGTAAGGAGGCGGCACAAGAGACCCAGTACTTC
>-|16|TRBJ1-6|TRBV5-1|-
CASRLPEAGGDSPLHF
TGCGCCAGCAGACTCCCTGAGGCTGGTGGCGATTCACCCCTCCACTTT
>-|14|TRBJ2-5|TRBV10-3|TRBD1
CAISESGGRETQYF
TGTGCCATCAGTGAGTCAGGGGGCCGGGAGACCCAGTACTTC
>-|16|TRBJ1-1|TRBV5-1|TRBD1
CASSAQGGLWNTEAFF
TGCGCCAGCAGCGCACAGGGGGGGTTGTGGAACACTGAAGCTTTCTTT
>once|15|TRBJ1-6|TRBV28|-
CASTEGRGYNSPLHF
TGTGCCAGCACCGAGGGACGGGGGTATAATTCACCCCTCCACTTT
>-|18|TRBJ2-4|TRBV5-1|-
CASSLGGRGLLGKNIQYF
TGCGCCAGCAGCTTGGGGGGGCGCGGTTTGCTAGGCAAAAACATTCAGTACTTC
>-|13|TRBJ2-7|TRBV19|-
CASSMASVYEQYF
TGTGCCAGTAGTATGGCTAGCGTTTACGAGCAGTACTTC
>-|15|TRBJ2-7|TRBV6-5|TRBD1
CASSFTGTGSYEQYF
TGTGCCAGCAGTTTTACCGGGACAGGGAGCTACGAGCAGTACTTC
>once|14|TRBJ2-1|TRBV6-5|-
CASSPLAGRNEQFF
TGTGCCAGCAGTCCCTTGGCTGGTCGGAATGAGCAGTTCTTC
>-|17|TRBJ1-1|TRBV3-1/TRBV3-2|TRBD1
CASSQDWTGNMNTEAFF
TGTGCCAGCAGCCAAGATTGGACAGGGAACATGAACACTGAAGCTTTCTTT
>-|13|TRBJ2-2|TRBV30|-
CAWSNNEDGELFF
TGTGCCTGGAGTAACAATGAAGACGGGGAGCTGTTTTTT
>-|13|TRBJ2-7|TRBV28|-
CASSYGNPYEQYF
TGTGCCAGCAGTTACGGGAACCCCTACGAGCAGTACTTC
>-|19|TRBJ2-2|TRBV4-1|TRBD2
CASSQERGLAGPNTGELFF
TGCGCCAGCAGCCAAGAGAGGGGACTAGCGGGACCTAACACCGGGGAGCTGTTTTTT
>-|13|TRBJ2-1|TRBV24-1|-
CATRSSFYNEQFF
TGTGCCACCAGGTCCTCTTTCTACAATGAGCAGTTCTTC
>-|11|TRBJ2-2|TRBV19|TRBD2
CALGGAGELFF
TGTGCCCTGGGGGGGGCCGGGGAGCTGTTTTTT
>-|15|TRBJ2-2|TRBV29-1|TRBD1
CSAGTGGSGTGELFF
TGCAGCGCCGGGACAGGGGGCTCTGGCACCGGGGAGCTGTTTTTT
>-|15|TRBJ2-7|TRBV18|TRBD2
CASSPRLAGESEQYF
TGTGCCAGCTCACCCCGACTAGCGGGAGAGAGCGAGCAGTACTTC
>-|17|TRBJ2-2|TRBV19|TRBD2
CASSVQTSGRSGGELFF
TGTGCCAGTAGTGTGCAGACTAGCGGGAGGTCGGGCGGGGAGCTGTTTTTT
>-|15|TRBJ2-2|TRBV5-1|-
CASSLAGMNPGELFF
TGCGCCAGCAGCTTGGCCGGTATGAACCCTGGGGAGCTGTTTTTT
>-|16|TRBJ1-5|TRBV21-1|-
CASSKVVQDSNQPQHF
TGTGCCAGCAGCAAAGTCGTACAGGATAGCAATCAGCCCCAGCATTTT
>few|14|TRBJ1-2|TRBV19|TRBD1
CASSIRGRRYGYTF
TGTGCCAGTAGTATAAGGGGGCGCCGGTATGGCTACACCTTC
>-|14|TRBJ2-7|TRBV18|-
CASSRDRRSYEQYF
TGTGCCAGCTCACGCGACAGGCGCTCCTACGAGCAGTACTTC
>-|16|TRBJ2-4|TRBV27|-
CASSLVGTQAKNIQYF
TGTGCCAGCAGTTTAGTAGGGACCCAAGCCAAAAACATTCAGTACTTC
>-|15|TRBJ2-1|TRBV9|TRBD1
CASSADRGLDNEQFF
TGTGCCAGCAGCGCGGACAGGGGTCTTGACAATGAGCAGTTCTTC
>-|13|TRBJ2-5|TRBV9|-
CASSVNMGETQYF
TGTGCCAGCAGCGTAAATATGGGGGAGACCCAGTACTTC
>-|17|TRBJ1-3|TRBV9|-
CASSVDTPGALGNTIYF
TGTGCCAGCAGCGTAGACACCCCGGGAGCTTTAGGAAACACCATATATTTT
>-|15|TRBJ2-1|TRBV2|-
CASGKDRLSYNEQFF
TGTGCCAGCGGAAAAGACAGGCTCTCCTACAATGAGCAGTTCTTC
>-|14|TRBJ2-1|TRBV24-1|-
CATSDHPTGREQFF
TGTGCCACCAGTGATCATCCGACCGGCCGTGAGCAGTTCTTC
>-|12|TRBJ2-2|TRBV2|-
CASTENTGELFF
TGTGCCAGCACGGAGAACACCGGGGAGCTGTTTTTT
>-|15|TRBJ2-1|TRBV7-3|-
CASSLSHMAYNEQFF
TGTGCCAGCAGCTTAAGTCACATGGCCTACAATGAGCAGTTCTTC
>few|17|TRBJ1-6|TRBV9|-
CASSVEIGPKGNSPLHF
TGTGCCAGCAGCGTAGAGATAGGCCCCAAGGGTAATTCACCCCTCCACTTT
>-|13|TRBJ2-7|TRBV27|-
CASSLAPHYEQYF
TGTGCCAGCAGTTTGGCCCCCCACTACGAGCAGTACTTC
>-|13|TRBJ1-1|TRBV28|TRBD1
CASSITGGAEAFF
TGTGCCAGCAGTATCACAGGGGGGGCTGAAGCTTTCTTT
>-|13|TRBJ1-1|TRBV5-1|TRBD1
CASSLGDREEAFF
TGCGCCAGCAGCTTGGGGGACAGGGAGGAAGCTTTCTTT
>-|12|TRBJ2-3|TRBV2|-
CASLGWTDTQYF
TGTGCCAGCCTGGGCTGGACAGATACGCAGTATTTT
>-|15|TRBJ1-5|TRBV9|-
CASSPSGGVNQPQHF
TGTGCCAGCAGCCCCTCGGGGGGCGTAAATCAGCCCCAGCATTTT
>-|14|TRBJ2-7|TRBV7-9|TRBD1
CASSLRTGFDEQYF
TGTGCCAGCAGCCTGAGGACAGGGTTCGACGAGCAGTACTTC
>-|15|TRBJ2-7|TRBV14|-
CASSRVRGFSYEQYF
TGTGCCAGCAGCCGAGTCCGAGGGTTCTCCTACGAGCAGTACTTC
>-|14|TRBJ1-1|TRBV5-1|-
CASSERNMNTEAFF
TGCGCCAGCAGCGAGAGAAACATGAACACTGAAGCTTTCTTT